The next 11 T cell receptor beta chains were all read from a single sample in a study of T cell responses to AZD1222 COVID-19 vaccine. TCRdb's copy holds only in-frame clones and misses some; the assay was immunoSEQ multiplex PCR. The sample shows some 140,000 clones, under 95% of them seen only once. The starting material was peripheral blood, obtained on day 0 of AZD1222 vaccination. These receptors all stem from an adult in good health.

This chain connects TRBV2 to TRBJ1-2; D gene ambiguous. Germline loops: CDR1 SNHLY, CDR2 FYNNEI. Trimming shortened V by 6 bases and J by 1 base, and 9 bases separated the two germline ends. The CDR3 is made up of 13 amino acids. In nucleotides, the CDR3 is TGTGCCAGCAGACCTGGGAATAACTATGGCTACACCTTC. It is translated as CASRPGNNYGYTF.

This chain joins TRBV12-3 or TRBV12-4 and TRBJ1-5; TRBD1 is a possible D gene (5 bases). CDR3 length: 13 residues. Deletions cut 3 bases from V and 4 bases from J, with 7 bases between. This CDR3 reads CASSLQGNQPQHF. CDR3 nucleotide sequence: TGTGCCAGCAGTTTGCAGGGTAATCAGCCCCAGCATTTT.

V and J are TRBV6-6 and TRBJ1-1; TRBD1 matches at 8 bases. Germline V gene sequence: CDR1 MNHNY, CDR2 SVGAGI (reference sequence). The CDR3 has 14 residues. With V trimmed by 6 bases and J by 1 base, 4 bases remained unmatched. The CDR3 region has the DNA TGTGCCAGCAGCCTTACAGGGGGGAACACTGAAGCTTTCTTT. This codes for CASSLTGGNTEAFF.

The chain's CDR3 is CSASGGQGTYTF. The CDR3, as DNA: TGCAGTGCTAGTGGGGGACAGGGGACCTACACCTTC. This rearrangement joins TRBV20-1 to TRBJ1-2, with 10 bases fitting TRBD1. V shed 3 bases, J shed 10 bases, and the junction held 5 bases outside the gene matches. The CDR3 runs 12 residues. CDR1 and CDR2 (germline): DFQATT, SNEGSKA (reference sequence).

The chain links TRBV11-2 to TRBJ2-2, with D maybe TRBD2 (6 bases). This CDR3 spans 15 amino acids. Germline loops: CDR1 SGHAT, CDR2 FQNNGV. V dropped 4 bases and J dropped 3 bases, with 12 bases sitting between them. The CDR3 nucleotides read TGTGCCAGCAGCTCCCCCCGGGACTACACCGGGGAGCTGTTTTTT. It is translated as CASSSPRDYTGELFF. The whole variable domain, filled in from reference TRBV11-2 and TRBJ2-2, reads EAGVAQSPRYKIIEKRQSVAFWCNPISGHATLYWYQQILGQGPKLLIQFQNNGVVDDSQLPKDRFSAERLKGVDSTLKIQPAKLEDSAVYLCASSSPRDYTGELFFGEGSRLTVL.

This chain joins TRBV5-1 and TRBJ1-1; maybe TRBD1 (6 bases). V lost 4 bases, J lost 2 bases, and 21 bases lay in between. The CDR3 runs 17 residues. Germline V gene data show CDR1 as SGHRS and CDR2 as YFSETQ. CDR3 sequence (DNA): TGCGCCAGCAGCATTCAGACAGGACGAGATTTTAACACTGAAGCTTTCTTT. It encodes CASSIQTGRDFNTEAFF.

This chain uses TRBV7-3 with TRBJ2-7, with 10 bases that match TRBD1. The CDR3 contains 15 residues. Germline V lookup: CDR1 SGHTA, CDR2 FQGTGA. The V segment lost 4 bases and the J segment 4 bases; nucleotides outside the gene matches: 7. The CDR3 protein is CASSSGQGGRYEQYF. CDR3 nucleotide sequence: TGTGCCAGCAGCTCTGGACAGGGGGGTCGGTACGAGCAGTACTTC.

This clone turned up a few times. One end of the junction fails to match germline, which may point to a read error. The DNA of the CDR3 is TGTGCTAGCAGTTTTAGCGGGGGGGCACAGGAGACCCAGTACTTC. Encoded protein: CASSFSGGAQETQYF. This rearrangement joins TRBV7-7 to TRBJ2-5, with 11 bases lining up with TRBD2. The CDR3 contains 15 residues. Germline V lookup: CDR1 SSHAT, CDR2 FNYEAQ (reference sequence).

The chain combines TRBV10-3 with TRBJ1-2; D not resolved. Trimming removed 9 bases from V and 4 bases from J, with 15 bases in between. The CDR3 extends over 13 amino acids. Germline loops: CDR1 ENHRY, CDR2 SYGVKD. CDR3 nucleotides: TGTGCCATTAAGGACGTCGTATCCTATGGCTACACCTTC. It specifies CAIKDVVSYGYTF.

The CDR3 nucleotides are TGTGCCAGCAGCCCACCTCTTACCAAGGGACTAGCGGAGACCCAGTACTTC. Amino acid sequence: CASSPPLTKGLAETQYF. V is TRBV28 and J is TRBJ2-5, with 10 positions matching TRBD2. The CDR3 is made up of 17 amino acids. Unmatched junction bases numbered 15, after V lost 6 bases and J lost 5 bases. Germline CDR1 is MDHEN and CDR2 is SYDVKM. The full variable domain, rest sourced from reference TRBV28 and TRBJ2-5, is DVKVTQSSRYLVKRTGEKVFLECVQDMDHENMFWYRQDPGLGLRLIYFSYDVKMKEKGDIPEGYSVSREKKERFSLILESASTNQTSMYLCASSPPLTKGLAETQYFGPGTRLLVL.

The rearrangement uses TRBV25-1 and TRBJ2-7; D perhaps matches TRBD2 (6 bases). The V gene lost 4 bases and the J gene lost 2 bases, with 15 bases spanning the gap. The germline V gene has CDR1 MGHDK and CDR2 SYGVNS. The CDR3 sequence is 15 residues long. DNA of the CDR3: TGTGCCAGCAGTGCTCCGACGGGGGTGCCCTACGAGCAGTACTTC. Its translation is CASSAPTGVPYEQYF.